Here is one T cell receptor (beta chain) with its context. The antigen it recognizes is unknown. One base away there is no much larger clone; base qualities are not given. The data originate from a study of cytomegalovirus exposure and HLA in healthy donors (dated by TCRdb to the late 2010s). Study-level background: An earlier analysis of about 530 of the donors reported 276 Gb of sequence data and 100 million to 120 million unique TCR beta sequences obtained from about 170 million T cells. Alongside the repertoire data, information on donor age, sex, ethnicity and CMV serostatus was compiled. Both class I and class II loci were covered by HLA typing, at four-digit resolution. The later analysis used no new phenotypic data to find candidate immune exposures, relying instead on TCR beta sequences and their occurrence across donors. To predict cytomegalovirus infection status, the study brought together high-throughput TCR immunosequencing, statistical association of individual TCRs with disease status, and machine learning. To decide whether each TCR beta V gene segment behaved as functional or pseudogenic, an earlier analysis of some 570 of the donors relied on high-throughput TCR beta sequencing. An early release that covered about 640 HLA-typed donors contained approximately 300 gigabases of sequencing data and around 85 million unique TCR sequences. Across 300 to 400 genotyped donors of the cohort, an average of about 250,000 unique TCR beta nucleotide sequences per donor were sequenced, and roughly a sixth of those sequences were non-productive. The genetic ancestry cluster associated with self-reported Caucasian donors included 81% of the 350 to 500 genotyped donors. Every repertoire in the discovery cohort had been generated on one and the same sequencing platform. Using immunosequencing, the study profiled T cell repertoires from about 650 subjects and related those repertoires to cytomegalovirus serostatus. To study patterns of TCR occurrence, a later analysis re-analyzed previously published TCR beta repertoires from 550 to 800 donors and added high-resolution HLA genotyping. The aim of the study was to test whether cataloging public T cell receptors could identify signatures of past pathogen exposure. In addition to the first cohort of 666 subjects, a separate validation cohort of some 120 different subjects was used. The number of donors typed differed by locus, with 629-630 for A, B, C, DRB1 and DQB1, roughly 520 for DQA1, 600 to 610 for DPA1, and about 450 for DPB1. Roughly 5 DR-DQ haplotypes were handled as single units for association and clustering, since linkage in the cohort was strong. A later genetic analysis took genome-wide SNP genotypes for about 55% of the roughly 700 donors and used that subset as a discovery cohort.

Library preparation employed the immunoSEQ multiplex PCR assay. For the multiplex PCR, a mixture combining 60 forward primers for TCR Vbeta segments and 13 reverse primers for TCR Jbeta segments was used. A multiplex PCR assay on genomic DNA amplified the CDR3 region of rearranged TCR beta genes. The Illumina HiSeq System was used to sequence the amplified TCR beta libraries as 87-base-pair reads. Processing in the source paper ran as follows. A later analysis counted 65 million to 90 million unique TCR beta chains across the 666 repertoires, and about 10 million of these chains were shared by at least two donors. A nearest-neighbor algorithm error-corrected the raw reads and collapsed the reads into unique sequences, merging closely related sequences to remove PCR and sequencing errors. V, D and J gene segments were assigned by aligning CDR3 sequences to IMGT reference sequences. For a sequence to be retained, a match of at least six nucleotides was required to both a V gene segment and a J gene segment. A rearrangement was called productive if the CDR3 had no stop codons and remained in frame with V and J, and every other rearrangement was called non-productive. CDR3 was defined according to IMGT convention as the region running from the second conserved V-encoded cysteine to the conserved J-encoded phenylalanine. In an earlier analysis of more than 550 of the donors, sequences lacking an unambiguous match to a single V gene segment were excluded. An earlier analysis of 500 to 600 of the donors classified V segments as functional when productive rearrangements were above 56.7% and as segregating when the standard deviation between donors was above 5%. A statistical classification framework was developed to diagnose cytomegalovirus status using the catalog of TCR beta chain sequences. In a later analysis, V and J genes were assigned by comparing TCR nucleotide sequences against IMGT/GENE-DB human TR gene sequences. The TCRdist pipeline was used in a later analysis to assign CDR3 sequences and most-parsimonious VDJ recombination scenarios. In a later analysis, every TCR beta chain was defined by the combination of its CDR3 amino acid sequence and its V-gene family, and reads without a unique V-gene family were dropped. As a way to deal with suspected cross-contamination and a sequencing artifact, a later analysis dropped hundreds of nucleotide sequences that were highly shared and had low generation probability. A later analysis calculated a clonal expansion index for each public chain from normalized within-repertoire ranks of inferred template counts. Generation probabilities in a later analysis came from a VDJ recombination model fitted to out-of-frame rearrangements, and those results were checked against IGoR. In a later analysis, hypergeometric tests were used to score TCR-TCR, TCR-HLA and TCR-CMV co-occurrence, with a repertoire-size bias correction applied to TCR pairs. A later analysis estimated false discovery rates by permuting HLA or CMV assignments 20 times. In a later analysis, co-occurring TCRs were grouped using DBSCAN, with TCRdist sequence similarity added in when clustering inside HLA-allele-positive subsets. Repertoires with fewer than 30,000 or more than 120,000 public chains, plus five repertoires with anomalous nucleotide sharing, were excluded from co-occurrence clustering. This immuneACCESS table, as held by TCRdb, lists in-frame sequences with V and J called but not all clones. Of the missing ones, under half trace to an unresolved V gene in checked studies; the others have no known cause. Clonal size and the V and J genes are those of that table, whereas D and trimming came from the DNA. Counted in this sample were 130,000 or so clones; approximately 82% of them appeared once. In total, the top ten clones hold approximately 3.2% of the sample.

The cohort was made up of around 720 healthy bone marrow donors. All cohort members were sampled while nominally healthy, although unrecorded immune exposures were likely present. The donor was CMV seronegative and was included in the group of a few hundred seronegative cohort members. Every donor gave a peripheral blood sample, and the peripheral blood mononuclear cells from that sample were used for TCR beta sequencing. The Qiagen DNeasy Blood Extraction Kit was used to extract genomic DNA from the blood cell samples. The CDR3 runs 13 residues from the cysteine to the phenylalanine. Only CDR3 DNA remains: 39 bases, in frame from the first base. From the germline V gene, CDR1 is SNHLY and CDR2 is FYNNEI. The junction carries 11 bases between V and J, which are trimmed by 7 bases and 1 base respectively. General findings and caveats noted by the study authors: In a later analysis, TCR association rates were found to vary across HLA loci, with the most associated TCRs seen for DRB1 alleles and the fewest for HLA-C alleles. At a false discovery rate of 0.05, a later analysis linked 15,000 to 20,000 TCR beta sequences to specific HLA alleles. Presence/absence analyses assumed roughly uniform sequencing depth across donors, an assumption that may not hold. In this cohort, only TCR beta chains were sequenced, and detectable features were limited by the absence of alpha or paired-chain data. In both the original and validation cohorts, the classifier was reported to diagnose cytomegalovirus status with high specificity and sensitivity. When HLA alleles, especially DR and DQ, strongly co-occurred, TCR associations were difficult to assign to individual alleles. In vitro tests confirmed that a few of the cytomegalovirus-associated TCR beta chains recognize cytomegalovirus antigens. A later analysis found that HLA-associated TCR beta chains were more clonally expanded and had lower generation probabilities than equally common non-associated chains. An earlier analysis of approximately 570 of the donors showed that most TCR beta V segments appeared in productive rearrangements either about 87% or about 30% of the time, which broadly matched IMGT annotations. In a later genetic analysis, fewer N-insertions in productive TCRs were reported among donors in an Asian-associated ancestry cluster than the approximately 630-donor mean. Most CMV-associated TCR beta chains appeared to be HLA-restricted in a later analysis, and the HLA associations seemed to be driven largely by CMV exposure. Most TCR sequences were seen in very few donors, while some public TCRs were found in many individuals. Correlated functional status among segregating V segments might reflect linkage disequilibrium, but an unknown experimental factor could not be ruled out. The study gave a list of 150 to 200 TCR beta chains associated with cytomegalovirus. Some IMGT-functional V segments, including TRBV6-2 and TRBV6-3, could not be distinguished by the 87-base-pair reads and were therefore excluded. Because HLA typing was missing for some donors at each locus, association tests included only the typed subset. V-gene and J-gene trimming of TCR beta chains was associated with a missense DCLRE1C variant in a later genetic analysis, and the association was replicated in an independent cohort. A further reported finding was that TCR beta sequences accurately predicted the HLA-A and HLA-B alleles for most subjects in the first cohort. The authors suggested that the approach could potentially be generalized to other disease states and immunological phenotypes. Because counts were too low, about 17 rarely observed V segments, including chromosome 9 orphons, were excluded from the earlier analysis of 500 to 700 of the donors. The sequencing pipeline was judged likely to have produced a cluster of highly shared sequence variants as a technical artifact. The only immune exposure information available for the cohort was CMV serostatus. Several of the top co-occurrence clusters appeared to be linked to parvovirus B19, influenza, CMV and Epstein-Barr virus, according to a later analysis.

The source of this sequence is a man in his forties in good health and CMV-seronegative. Source material: PBMCs. The rearranged chain carries TRBV2 and TRBJ2-7; there is no confident call for the D gene. The CDR3 reads CASTSGISYEQYF. The nucleotide sequence is given as TGTGCCAGCACTAGTGGCATTTCCTACGAGCAGTACTTC. Reference TRBV2 and TRBJ2-7 genes cover what lies past the CDR3, so the full variable domain is EPEVTQTPSHQVTQMGQEVILRCVPISNHLYFYWYRQILGQKVEFLVSFYNNEISEKSEIFDDQFSVERPDGSNFTLKIRSTKLEDSAMYFCASTSGISYEQYFGPGTRLTVT.